A single sample gave rise to the 14 T cell receptor beta chains below, sequenced in a study of T cell responses to AZD1222 COVID-19 vaccine. TCRdb's copy holds only in-frame clones and misses some; the assay was immunoSEQ multiplex PCR. The sample shows around 94,000 clones, approximately 90% of them seen only once. This specimen was peripheral blood, taken on day 0 of AZD1222 vaccination. These receptor sequences come from an adult in good health.

The chain employs TRBV28 and TRBJ2-4, with 12 bases lining up with TRBD2. This CDR3 has 17 amino acids. V lost 5 bases to trimming and J lost 1 base; unmatched junction nucleotides: 6. Looked up from germline, CDR1 is MDHEN and CDR2 is SYDVKM. The CDR3 bases are TGTGCCAGCAGTGCCTCCGGGACTAGCGGGGCCAAAAACATTCAGTACTTC. It codes for CASSASGTSGAKNIQYF.

The CDR3 loop reads CASSLMGTGSGNTIYF. Here the CDR3 DNA reads TGTGCCAGCAGCTTAATGGGGACAGGCTCTGGAAACACCATATATTTT. The rearrangement joins TRBV5-4 to TRBJ1-3; TRBD1 aligns across 8 bases. This CDR3 has 16 residues. J was trimmed by 0 bases and V by 2 bases; bases with no gene match: 4. Germline CDR1 is SGHNT and CDR2 is YYREEE (reference sequence). The variable domain in full, completed from reference TRBV5-4 and TRBJ1-3, reads ETGVTQSPTHLIKTRGQQVTLRCSSQSGHNTVSWYQQALGQGPQFIFQYYREEENGRGNFPPRFSGLQFPNYSSELNVNALELDDSALYLCASSLMGTGSGNTIYFGEGSWLTVV.

CDR3 bases: TGTGCCAGTAGTAGAAGACACGAAGATCAGCCCCAGCATTTT. Its translation is CASSRRHEDQPQHF. The chain recombines TRBV19 with TRBJ1-5; no definite D call. Germline values: CDR1 LNHDA, CDR2 SQIVND (reference sequence). The germline V and J ends were trimmed by 4 bases and 5 bases, with 12 bases remaining between them. The CDR3 is made up of 14 amino acids.

This chain uses TRBV29-1 with TRBJ2-1; 10 positions agree with TRBD2. Germline CDR1 and CDR2: SQVTM and ANQGSEA. CDR3 length: 15 residues. J gave up 1 base and V 1 base, and 1 base lay outside the gene matches. CDR3 in DNA: TGCAGCGTTGAAGGGACTAGCGGTTCCTACAATGAGCAGTTCTTC. It codes for CSVEGTSGSYNEQFF.

Comments on this clone: One junction end does not reproduce the germline sequence, and a read error may be involved. The gene calls are TRBV12-3 or TRBV12-4 and TRBJ2-4; TRBD1 matches 11 bases. The CDR3 is 12 residues long. In nucleotides, the CDR3 is TGTGCCAGCAGTACCCGGGACAGGGGGACGGACTTC. This gives the protein CASSTRDRGTDF.

This clone came up a few times. V is TRBV4-1 and J is TRBJ1-6, with 10 bases identical to TRBD1. Losses at the gene ends were 1 base for V and 10 bases for J; bases not matched to a gene: 10. Germline-derived CDR1 and CDR2 are MGHRA and YSYEKL. CDR3 length: 17 amino acids. The chain's CDR3 is CASSQGQGAGLRSPLHF. CDR3 coding DNA: TGCGCCAGCAGCCAAGGACAGGGGGCTGGTCTTCGCTCACCCCTCCACTTT.

The chain has TRBV15 and TRBJ2-5, with no clear D. The CDR3 runs to 13 residues. Germline V gene sequence: CDR1 LNHNV, CDR2 YYDKDF (reference sequence). V lost 0 bases and J 2 bases, leaving 4 bases between the germline ends. Here the CDR3 DNA reads TGTGCCACCAGCAGAGATCCACAAGAGACCCAGTACTTC. Protein product: CATSRDPQETQYF.

The genes are TRBV3-1 (or the pseudogene TRBV3-2) and TRBJ2-5; D remains ambiguous. Trimming cost V 4 bases and J 5 bases, with 11 bases left between them. Germline V gene sequence: CDR1 LGHDT, CDR2 YNNKEL (reference sequence). The CDR3 totals 13 residues. The CDR3 region is CASSPWGPETQYF. The CDR3 DNA follows: TGTGCCAGCAGCCCTTGGGGTCCGGAGACCCAGTACTTC.

The genes are TRBV3-1 (or the pseudogene TRBV3-2) and TRBJ1-2, with 7 bases aligning to TRBD1. This CDR3 has 13 amino acids. V gave up 3 bases and J gave up 4 bases; unmatched junction bases: 2. The V gene's germline CDR1 is LGHDT and CDR2 YNNKEL (reference sequence). The CDR3, as DNA: TGTGCCAGCAGCCAGGGACAGAGCTATGGCTACACCTTC. This gives the protein CASSQGQSYGYTF.

This chain joins TRBV3-1 (or the pseudogene TRBV3-2) and TRBJ1-1; TRBD1 aligns across 7 bases. J was trimmed by 7 bases and V by 4 bases; bases with no gene match: 0. The germline gives CDR1 LGHDT, CDR2 YNNKEL (reference sequence). The CDR3 runs to 11 residues. For the CDR3, the DNA is TGTGCCAGCAGCCGACAGGGTGAAGCTTTCTTT. Its translation: CASSRQGEAFF.

The chain employs TRBV5-1 and TRBJ1-3, with TRBD1 matching over 7 bases. CDR1 and CDR2 (germline): SGHRS, YFSETQ. The CDR3 loop spans 15 amino acids. The trim removed 4 bases at V and 4 bases at J, leaving 8 bases unmatched. CDR3 in DNA: TGCGCCAGCAGCGACAGACAGGGCCGCGGAAACACCATATATTTT. It is translated as CASSDRQGRGNTIYF.

V is TRBV14 and J is TRBJ1-2; TRBD1 agrees at 7 bases. CDR3 length equals 16 residues. From germline, CDR1 is SGHDN and CDR2 FVKESK. Unmatched junction bases numbered 10, after V lost 1 base and J lost 5 bases. The CDR3 here is CASSQASIGGLYGYTF. The CDR3, as DNA: TGTGCCAGCAGCCAAGCCTCCATAGGGGGCTTGTATGGCTACACCTTC.

The chain couples TRBV19 to TRBJ2-7; 7 bases are shared with TRBD1. J lost 2 bases, V lost 4 bases, and 5 bases had no gene match. The germline CDR1 and CDR2 sequences are LNHDA and SQIVND (reference sequence). The CDR3 has 14 residues. The CDR3 protein is CASSTRDSTYEQYF. In DNA form, the CDR3 reads TGTGCCAGTAGTACCCGGGACAGTACCTACGAGCAGTACTTC.

V and J are TRBV5-6 and TRBJ2-7; TRBD2 agrees at 9 bases. V lost 0 bases to trimming and J lost 4 bases; unmatched junction nucleotides: 2. The CDR3 is made up of 14 amino acids. Germline CDR1 reads SGHDT; CDR2 reads YYEEEE. The chain's CDR3 is CASSLGLAEYEQYF. CDR3 DNA sequence: TGTGCCAGCAGCTTGGGACTAGCGGAGTACGAGCAGTACTTC.